These 14 T cell receptor beta chains originate from one sample sequenced in a study of blood T cells in healthy people across ages. The second PCR ran roughly 7 to 12 cycles with a sample-barcoded 5' primer and J-beta primers. MiXCR was run by TCRdb on the 5' RACE reads, yielding one entry per CDR3 protein. The table lists around 1,600,000 distinct CDR3 sequences, 40% to 45% of them singletons. What was sequenced was blood. All receptors derive from a woman under 30 in good health.

V gene TRBV7-6 combines with J gene TRBJ2-5, with 9 nucleotides matching TRBD2. Germline CDR1 SGHVS, CDR2 FNYEAQ. This CDR3 has 16 residues. Germline trimming cut 5 bases from V and 13 bases from J; bases unmatched to any gene: 20. The CDR3 DNA sequence: TGTGCCAGCAGCCCCAGAGCCGGGACTAGCCTCGCGGGCATGTACTTC. Amino acid sequence: CASSPRAGTSLAGMYF. Complete variable domain (other parts from reference TRBV7-6 and TRBJ2-5): GAGVSQSPRYKVTKRGQDVALRCDPISGHVSLYWYRQALGQGPEFLTYFNYEAQQDKSGLPNDRFSAERPEGSISTLTIQRTEQRDSAMYRCASSPRAGTSLAGMYFGPGTRLLVL.

The CDR3 coding sequence is TGTGCCAGCAGTTTGACTAGCGGGAGTTCGGAGACCCAGTACTTC. It encodes CASSLTSGSSETQYF. The chain combines TRBV12-3 or TRBV12-4 with TRBJ2-5; 12 bases are a match to TRBD2. CDR3 length equals 15 residues. Trimming at V came to 3 bases and at J to 5 bases, leaving 4 bases not matched to a gene.

The genes are TRBV7-6 and TRBJ2-5; D is uncertain. This CDR3 comprises 14 residues. Germline assignment: CDR1 SGHVS and CDR2 FNYEAQ. Trimming cost V 4 bases and J 0 bases, with 9 bases left between them. The CDR3 nucleotides are TGTGCCAGCAGCTACTCCGGGTACCAAGAGACCCAGTACTTC. It specifies CASSYSGYQETQYF.

Turning to this clonotype: An end of the junction does not agree with germline; a read error may underlie this. V gene TRBV12-3 or TRBV12-4 combines with J gene TRBJ1-1; 7 positions match TRBD1. The CDR3 has 14 amino acids. The CDR3 DNA is TGTACCAGCAGTCAAGGGGGCTCAGCCACTGAAGCTTTCTTT. Protein product: CTSSQGGSATEAFF.

The chain uses TRBV7-9 and TRBJ1-4; a weak D match, TRBD1 (5 bases). The germline gives CDR1 SEHNR, CDR2 FQNEAQ (reference sequence). The CDR3 runs 15 residues. Trimming left V 2 bases short and J 5 bases short, with 12 bases between. The CDR3 DNA reads TGTGCCAGCAGCTTAATGGGGGACGGGAATGAAAAACTGTTTTTT. Translating gives CASSLMGDGNEKLFF.

This chain links TRBV20-1 with TRBJ1-2; possibly TRBD1 for D (6 bases). V shed 0 bases and J shed 2 bases, with 19 bases lying between them. The CDR3 contains 17 residues. Germline CDR1 is DFQATT and CDR2 is SNEGSKA (reference sequence). CDR3: CSAREGPGAGDNYGYTF. In nucleotides, the CDR3 is TGCAGTGCTAGAGAGGGCCCCGGGGCAGGGGACAACTATGGCTACACCTTC.

The chain has TRBV5-6 and TRBJ2-1; TRBD1 matches 9 bases. Germline CDR1 and CDR2: SGHDT and YYEEEE. Unmatched junction bases numbered 9, after V lost 6 bases and J lost 2 bases. The CDR3 covers 16 residues. Here the CDR3 reads CASIDRGTGTYNEQFF. CDR3 nucleotide sequence: TGTGCCAGCATCGACCGCGGGACAGGGACCTACAATGAGCAGTTCTTC.

This chain joins TRBV5-1 and TRBJ1-2, with 8 bases that match TRBD1. The germline V gene encodes CDR1 SGHRS and CDR2 YFSETQ. V lost 7 bases to trimming and J lost 7 bases; unmatched junction nucleotides: 12. This CDR3 spans 14 amino acids. The CDR3 region has the DNA TGCGCCAGCCAAAAGGACAGGGCGCGGGGTGGCTACACCTTC. Protein: CASQKDRARGGYTF.

This clonotype turned up a few times. The rearrangement uses TRBV20-1 and TRBJ2-7; TRBD2 is a possible D gene (5 bases). Trimming removed 0 bases from V and 2 bases from J, with 14 bases in between. The germline gives CDR1 DFQATT, CDR2 SNEGSKA (reference sequence). The CDR3 contains 15 residues. The DNA for the CDR3 is TGCAGTGCTAGAGATCAAGGCGGGTCCGCCTACGAGCAGTACTTC. Its translation: CSARDQGGSAYEQYF.

Regarding this clonotype: A junction boundary mismatches the germline segment, possibly from a read error. The J gene is TRBJ2-1, the V gene TRBV6-6; D is undetermined. In germline, CDR1 is MNHNY, CDR2 SVGAGI (reference sequence). CDR3 length: 12 amino acids. The DNA of the CDR3 is TGTGCCTGCAGACCCGACACCAATGAGCAGTTCTTC. This encodes CACRPDTNEQFF.

V and J are TRBV6-5 and TRBJ2-1; weak D call: TRBD2 (6 bases). The germline V and J ends were trimmed by 2 bases and 7 bases, with 9 bases remaining between them. CDR1 and CDR2 (germline): MNHEY, SVGAGI. There are 13 residues in the CDR3. The CDR3 spells CASSYVGGNEQFF. The CDR3 bases are TGTGCCAGCAGTTACGTGGGAGGAAATGAGCAGTTCTTC.

V and J are TRBV3-1 and TRBJ2-7; 8 bases fit TRBD1. CDR3 length equals 16 residues. V gave up 3 bases and J gave up 2 bases; unmatched junction bases: 9. The V gene's germline CDR1 is LGHDT and CDR2 YNNKEL (reference sequence). Here the CDR3 DNA reads TGTGCCAGCAGCCACATGACGGGACAGGTCCCCTACGAGCAGTACTTC. Its translation is CASSHMTGQVPYEQYF.

The chain joins TRBV11-2 to TRBJ2-3, with D perhaps being TRBD1 or TRBD2 (5 bases each). V was shortened by 5 bases and J by 3 bases, with 9 bases between the two germline ends. This CDR3 is built from 13 residues. Germline CDR1 is SGHAT and CDR2 is FQNNGV. The CDR3 DNA reads TGTGCCAGCAGCGTATGGGGGACAGATACGCAGTATTTT. Translation: CASSVWGTDTQYF.

Here the CDR3 reads CASSSLGGNGYTF. The CDR3 nucleotides are TGTGCCAGCAGTTCCCTCGGGGGTAACGGCTACACCTTC. The chain recombines TRBV27 with TRBJ1-2; TRBD1 might be the D (5 bases). The CDR3 covers 13 residues. The V end lost 4 bases, the J end lost 8 bases, and 14 bases lay between the germline ends. The germline V gene has CDR1 MNHEY and CDR2 SMNVEV (reference sequence).